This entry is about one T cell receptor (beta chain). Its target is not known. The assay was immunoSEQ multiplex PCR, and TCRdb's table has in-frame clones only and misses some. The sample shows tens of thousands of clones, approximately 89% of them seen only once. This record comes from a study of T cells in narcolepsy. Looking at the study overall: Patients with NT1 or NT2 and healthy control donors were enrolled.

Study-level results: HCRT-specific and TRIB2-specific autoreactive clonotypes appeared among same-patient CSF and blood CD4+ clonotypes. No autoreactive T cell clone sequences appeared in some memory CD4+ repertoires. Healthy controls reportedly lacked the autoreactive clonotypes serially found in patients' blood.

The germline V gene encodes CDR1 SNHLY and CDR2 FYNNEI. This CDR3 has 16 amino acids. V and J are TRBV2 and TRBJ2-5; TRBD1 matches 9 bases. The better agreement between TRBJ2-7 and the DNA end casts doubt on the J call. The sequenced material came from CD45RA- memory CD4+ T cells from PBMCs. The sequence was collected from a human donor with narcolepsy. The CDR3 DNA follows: TGTGCCAGCAGCTATGGACCGGGACAGGGCTCCTACGAGCAGTACTTC. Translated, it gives CASSYGPGQGSYEQYF.